This TCR beta chain was documented in a study of T cell repertoires in cytomegalovirus infection. Looking at the study overall: Public TCR beta signatures provided an indication of both CMV infection and a matching HLA type.

The CDR3 has 15 residues. CDR1 is SQVTM, CDR2 ANQGSEA, per germline. Trimming left V 6 bases short and J 5 bases short, with 19 bases between. TCRdb reanalysed the reads using MiXCR and keeps one entry per CDR3 protein. The sample has roughly 230,000 distinct CDR3 sequences; about 20% are singletons. V usage is TRBV29-1 and J usage is TRBJ2-2, with D perhaps matching TRBD1 (5 bases). The sequenced sample consisted of CD8+ T cells from PBMCs. The clonotype originates from a human donor in good health (CMV status not recorded). Some clones in this sample may be carry-over from other donors' samples. The CDR3 nucleotides read TGCAGCGTCTCCCAGAGGCAGGGTGGGACCGGGGAGCTGTTTTTT. Protein: CSVSQRQGGTGELFF.